The 10 T cell receptor beta chains below all came from one sample that was sequenced in a study of T cells in Graves' hyperthyroidism and ophthalmopathy (dated by TCRdb to about 2019). Library preparation used multiplex PCR. Sequencing was performed on an Illumina HiSeq 2000. Amplification of TCR beta CDR3 regions was carried out from RNA transcripts. A first-round RT-PCR of the TCR CDR3 used the HTBI primer set with the Qiagen OneStep RT-PCR kit. Using fastp at Q25 and MiXCR, TCRdb reprocessed the public reads and kept productive beta chains. Each entry merges the rows of one CDR3 protein and shows their most common DNA and genes. The sample data list around 720,000 distinct CDR3 sequences, and 30% to 40% of these were observed just once. Of the sample, 31% is held by the ten largest clones. Sample: blood. The receptors shown here come from a woman aged 40 to 50 with Graves' hyperthyroidism.

Comments on this clonotype: It may be a read error: a sequence one base away is much more abundant. The chain recombines TRBV7-1 with TRBJ1-1; D unresolved. TRBV7-1 qualifies as an ORF whose function is uncertain. Trimming removed 6 bases from V and 0 bases from J, with 14 bases in between. This CDR3 region has 15 residues. The DNA for the CDR3 is TGTGCCAGCAGATCAAACGTTCAGTTGAACACTGAAGCTTTCTTT. It specifies CASRSNVQLNTEAFF.

Details on this clonotype: This clone may be a read error of a much larger clone one base away. The chain employs TRBV7-2 and TRBJ1-1; D call uncertain. Trimming took 5 bases from V and 10 from J, leaving 17 bases between them. There are 13 residues in the CDR3. CDR1 and CDR2 (germline): SGHTA, FQGNSA. The CDR3 nucleotides read TGTGCCAGCAGCGCGAGACCGGCCGCTGGAGCTTTCTTT. Protein: CASSARPAAGAFF.

Details on this clonotype: A read error is possible here, since a much larger clone lies one base away. The chain uses TRBV29-1 and TRBJ2-6; possibly TRBD1 for D (5 bases). The germline gives CDR1 SQVTM, CDR2 ANQGSEA. V was cut by 6 bases and J by 0 bases, with 6 bases left in between. The CDR3 spans 13 residues. The CDR3: CSVQGSGANVLTF. In DNA form, the CDR3 reads TGCAGCGTGCAGGGCTCTGGGGCCAACGTCCTGACTTTC.

The rearrangement links TRBV6-5 to TRBJ1-1; D possibly corresponds to TRBD1 (5 bases). The V gene lost 2 bases and the J gene lost 3 bases, with 10 bases spanning the gap. The CDR3 has 14 amino acids. Germline V gene lookup returns CDR1 MNHEY and CDR2 SVGAGI. CDR3 DNA: TGTGCCAGCAGTTACCAGGGTAGCGACACTGAAGCTTTCTTT. Its protein is CASSYQGSDTEAFF.

This clonotype was detected many times. The chain is built from TRBV20-1 and TRBJ1-1; TRBD1 matches at 7 bases. V dropped 5 bases and J dropped 5; count of bases not matched to a gene: 5. CDR3 length: 12 amino acids. Germline-derived CDR1 and CDR2 are DFQATT and SNEGSKA (reference sequence). Here the CDR3 DNA reads TGCAGTGCTCCGACAGGGCTTACTGAAGCTTTCTTT. Translating it yields CSAPTGLTEAFF.

The chain recombines TRBV28 with TRBJ2-7; 7 nucleotides agree with TRBD1. With 7 bases clipped from V and 3 bases from J, the junction kept 0 bases outside the gene matches. Germline V CDR1 and CDR2: MDHEN, SYDVKM. The CDR3 totals 11 residues. CDR3 region: CASNRGYEQYF. CDR3 DNA: TGTGCCAGCAACAGGGGCTACGAGCAGTACTTC.

V and J are TRBV24-1 and TRBJ1-2, with unresolved D. Per the germline V gene, CDR1 is KGHDR and CDR2 is SFDVKD. V was shortened by 4 bases and J by 4 bases, with 6 bases between the two germline ends. This CDR3 is built from 12 residues. CDR3 bases: TGTGCCACCAGTGAGCCCATCTATGGCTACACCTTC. Amino acids: CATSEPIYGYTF.

V and J are TRBV30 and TRBJ1-4; D not resolved. CDR3 length equals 15 residues. Trimming cost V 3 bases and J 0 bases, with 11 bases left between them. Germline values: CDR1 GTSNPN, CDR2 SVGIG (reference sequence). The CDR3 protein is CAWRLWSSTNEKLFF. CDR3 DNA: TGTGCCTGGAGGCTTTGGTCGTCAACTAATGAAAAACTGTTTTTT.

Worth noting for this clonotype: Germline and junction disagree at one end, which may indicate a read error. The J gene is TRBJ2-7, the V gene TRBV10-3, with no clear D. The CDR3 loop spans 17 amino acids. The germline V gene has CDR1 ENHRY and CDR2 SYGVKD. The CDR3 spells CASSLPSNRGPTGEQYF. DNA of the CDR3: TGTGCCAGCAGTTTACCTTCTAATCGAGGCCCCACCGGAGAGCAGTACTTC.

The chain employs TRBV7-2 and TRBJ1-6; 9 bases match TRBD1. J gave up 10 bases and V 4 bases, and 11 bases lay outside the gene matches. The length of the CDR3 is 16 residues. In germline, CDR1 is SGHTA, CDR2 FQGNSA. DNA for the CDR3: TGTGCCAGCAGCTACCGGGGACAGGGAGCCGCATCACCCCTCCACTTT. Protein sequence: CASSYRGQGAASPLHF.